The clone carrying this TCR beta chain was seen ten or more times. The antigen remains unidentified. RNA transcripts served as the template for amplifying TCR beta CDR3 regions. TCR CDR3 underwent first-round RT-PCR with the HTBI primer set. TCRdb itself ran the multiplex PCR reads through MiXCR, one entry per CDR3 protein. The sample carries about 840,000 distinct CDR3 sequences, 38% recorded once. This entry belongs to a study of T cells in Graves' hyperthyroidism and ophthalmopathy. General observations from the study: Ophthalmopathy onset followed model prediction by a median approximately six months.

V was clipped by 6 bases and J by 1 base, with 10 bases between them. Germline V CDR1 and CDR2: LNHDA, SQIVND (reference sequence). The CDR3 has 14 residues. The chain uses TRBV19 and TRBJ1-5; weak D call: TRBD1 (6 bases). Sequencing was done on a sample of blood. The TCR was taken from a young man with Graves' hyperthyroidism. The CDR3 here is CASRGGGSNQPQHF. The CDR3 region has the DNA TGTGCCAGTAGAGGGGGGGGGAGCAATCAGCCCCAGCATTTT.